Below are 23 T cell receptor beta chains sequenced from a single sample in a study of blood T cells in healthy people across ages. The authors ran a second PCR of 7 to 11 cycles using a sample-barcoded 5' primer and a J-beta primer mix. TCRdb called the 5' RACE reads again in MiXCR, with one record for every CDR3 protein. The top ten hold approximately 2% of the sample, which has 2 million or so distinct CDR3 sequences, 40% to 55% seen once. The sequenced sample consisted of blood. The receptors originated from a woman aged 40 to 49 in good health.

This clonotype has just a few counts. The chain links TRBV7-9 to TRBJ1-5; D unclear. V lost 5 bases to trimming and J lost 6 bases, with 11 bases between them. Germline V gives CDR1 SEHNR, CDR2 FQNEAQ (reference sequence). CDR3 length equals 13 residues. CDR3 protein: CASSVGSGQPQHF. In DNA, the CDR3 is TGTGCCAGCAGCGTAGGATCGGGTCAGCCCCAGCATTTT.

The CDR3 spells CSARDETGDGYTF. The CDR3 nucleotides read TGCAGTGCTAGAGATGAAACAGGGGATGGCTACACCTTC. V gene TRBV20-1 combines with J gene TRBJ1-2; 7 bases fit TRBD1. J gave up 6 bases and V 0 bases, and 4 bases lay outside the gene matches. This CDR3 has 13 amino acids. Germline CDR1 reads DFQATT; CDR2 reads SNEGSKA (reference sequence).

The rearrangement joins TRBV5-5 to TRBJ1-6; D gene uncertain. The ends were cut back, 0 bases at V and 9 bases at J, with 13 bases in the middle. The germline gives CDR1 SGHKS, CDR2 YYEKEE (reference sequence). CDR3 length equals 15 residues. The CDR3 region is CASSLVVVAGSPLHF. CDR3 coding DNA: TGTGCCAGCAGCTTGGTGGTAGTGGCAGGTTCACCCCTCCACTTT.

J is TRBJ2-4 and V is TRBV4-3; D is unresolved. The last part of the DNA fits TRBJ2-5 better; the J call may be wrong. Germline CDR1 and CDR2: LGHNA and YSLEER. This CDR3 is built from 15 residues. The CDR3 reads CASSQDRQTRETQYF. The CDR3 bases are TGCGCCAGCAGCCAAGATCGGCAAACGAGAGAGACCCAGTACTTC.

The genes are TRBV6-2 or TRBV6-3 and TRBJ1-2; tentatively, D is TRBD1 (6 bases). Germline V CDR1 and CDR2: MNHEY, SVGEGT. CDR3 length equals 15 residues. Trimming stripped 4 bases from V and 4 bases from J, with 16 bases between. CDR3 protein: CASSWPDRTAYGYTF. The CDR3 DNA follows: TGTGCCAGCAGTTGGCCAGACAGGACGGCCTATGGCTACACCTTC.

The chain recombines TRBV5-1 with TRBJ1-1; D call uncertain. The V and J ends lost 6 bases and 4 bases respectively, with 13 bases between them. Germline CDR1 reads SGHRS; CDR2 reads YFSETQ. CDR3 length equals 13 residues. CDR3 amino acids: CASIRMDGTEAFF. CDR3 nucleotide sequence: TGCGCCAGCATTCGAATGGATGGCACTGAAGCTTTCTTT.

This clonotype came up a few times. V usage is TRBV9 and J usage is TRBJ2-6; no clear D. Trimming took off 0 bases at V and 2 bases at J, with 6 bases between the two ends. This CDR3 is 15 amino acids long. Germline V gene lookup returns CDR1 SGDLS and CDR2 YYNGEE. For the CDR3, the DNA is TGTGCCAGCAGCGTAGCTACCCCTGGGGCCAACGTCCTGACTTTC. Residues: CASSVATPGANVLTF.

This clonotype was recorded a few times. The CDR3 sequence is CASSQPSGGAGNEQFF. The DNA for the CDR3 is TGTGCCAGCAGCCAGCCTAGCGGGGGGGCCGGGAATGAGCAGTTCTTC. The J gene is TRBJ2-1, the V gene TRBV4-2; TRBD2 aligns across 12 bases. J lost 7 bases, V lost 3 bases, and 7 bases had no gene match. The CDR3 is made up of 16 amino acids. CDR1 LGHNA and CDR2 YNFKEQ come from the germline V gene.

In its sample, this clonotype was seen once. This sequence joins TRBV12-3 or TRBV12-4 and TRBJ2-5, with D possibly TRBD2 on 5 matching bases. The germline V and J ends were trimmed by 3 bases and 2 bases, with 13 bases remaining between them. This CDR3 is built from 15 residues. The CDR3 loop reads CASSFRRSKQETQYF. In DNA, the CDR3 is TGTGCCAGCAGTTTCCGGAGGTCAAAGCAAGAGACCCAGTACTTC.

The chain links TRBV7-6 to TRBJ2-5; D might be TRBD2 (7 bases). CDR1 SGHVS and CDR2 FNYEAQ come from the germline V gene. This CDR3 is built from 18 residues. Trimming stripped 0 bases from V and 2 bases from J, with 19 bases between. CDR3 nucleotides: TGTGCCAGCAGCTTAGCCCGTATCTCGCGGGGGCTACAAGAGACCCAGTACTTC. It encodes CASSLARISRGLQETQYF.

V is TRBV25-1 and J is TRBJ2-7; 9 bases are a match to TRBD1. V shed 6 bases, J shed 0 bases, and the junction held 3 bases outside the gene matches. Germline V gives CDR1 MGHDK, CDR2 SYGVNS. The CDR3 contains 14 residues. The CDR3 region is CASRKGQGSYEQYF. In nucleotides, the CDR3 is TGTGCCAGCAGGAAGGGACAGGGCTCCTACGAGCAGTACTTC.

In its sample, this clonotype was seen a few times. J is TRBJ2-6 and V is TRBV10-3; TRBD1 is a possible D gene (6 bases). Per the germline V gene, CDR1 is ENHRY and CDR2 is SYGVKD. Trimming removed 6 bases from V and 0 bases from J, with 15 bases in between. CDR3 length: 17 residues. Here the CDR3 reads CAIRQGPQFSGANVLTF. In DNA, the CDR3 is TGTGCCATCAGGCAGGGGCCCCAGTTCTCTGGGGCCAACGTCCTGACTTTC.

The chain is built from TRBV5-6 and TRBJ1-2; 7 bases are a match to TRBD1. V lost 0 bases, J lost 4 bases, and 3 bases stayed unmatched. The CDR3 totals 14 residues. Per germline, CDR1 SGHDT and CDR2 YYEEEE. The CDR3 coding sequence is TGTGCCAGCAGCTTGGGGGACAGCTTCTATGGCTACACCTTC. This translates into CASSLGDSFYGYTF.

This clonotype came up once. The chain employs TRBV3-1 and TRBJ1-1; D gene uncertain. V gave up 1 base and J gave up 0 bases, with 15 bases separating them. The germline CDR1 and CDR2 sequences are LGHDT and YNNKEL (reference sequence). This CDR3 has 17 residues. CDR3 in DNA: TGTGCCAGCAGCCAAGTAGCTACGGCTGGAATGAACACTGAAGCTTTCTTT. This encodes CASSQVATAGMNTEAFF.

The chain combines TRBV4-1 with TRBJ2-1, with D unresolved. The CDR3 covers 14 residues. The ends were cut back, 0 bases at V and 6 bases at J, with 9 bases in the middle. In germline, CDR1 is MGHRA, CDR2 YSYEKL. For the CDR3, the DNA is TGCGCCAGCAGCCAAGAGTCGGCAGCCAATGAGCAGTTCTTC. It codes for CASSQESAANEQFF.

This clonotype was seen a few times. The rearrangement uses TRBV5-1 and TRBJ2-3; TRBD2 matches 12 bases. V dropped 4 bases and J dropped 4; count of bases not matched to a gene: 10. Germline CDR1 reads SGHRS; CDR2 reads YFSETQ. The CDR3 totals 17 residues. The CDR3 loop is CASSLGLTSGGSDTQYF. In nucleotides, the CDR3 is TGCGCCAGCAGCCTTGGCCTGACTAGCGGGGGCTCAGATACGCAGTATTTT.

The gene calls are TRBV9 and TRBJ2-5, with D tentatively TRBD1 or TRBD2 (6 bases each). The CDR3 is made up of 16 amino acids. Germline loops: CDR1 SGDLS, CDR2 YYNGEE. The germline V and J ends were trimmed by 0 bases and 1 base, with 13 bases remaining between them. DNA of the CDR3: TGTGCCAGCAGCGTAGGCGCCGGGGGCTTCCAAGAGACCCAGTACTTC. It yields the protein CASSVGAGGFQETQYF.

This clonotype was detected only once. This CDR3 is CASRPVGGDLEQYF. The CDR3 DNA sequence: TGTGCCAGCAGGCCCGTGGGGGGAGATCTCGAGCAGTACTTC. V gene TRBV6-6 combines with J gene TRBJ2-7, with D perhaps TRBD2 (6 bases). The germline V gene has CDR1 MNHNY and CDR2 SVGAGI (reference sequence). Trimming shortened V by 6 bases and J by 6 bases, and 18 bases separated the two germline ends. The CDR3 loop spans 14 amino acids.

Details on this clonotype: This may arise from a read error, as a much more abundant clone is one base away. The chain joins TRBV4-3 to TRBJ2-1; 11 bases align to TRBD2. The germline gives CDR1 LGHNA, CDR2 YSLEER. The J segment lost 7 bases and the V segment lost 4 bases, leaving 6 bases of the junction unmatched. The CDR3 has 15 amino acids. For the CDR3, the DNA is TGCGCCAGCAGCCCAGTAGCGGGGGGGCCAAATGAGCAGTTCTTC. Translating it yields CASSPVAGGPNEQFF.

The chain carries TRBV20-1 and TRBJ2-5; 8 positions agree with TRBD2. Germline CDR1 DFQATT, CDR2 SNEGSKA (reference sequence). Trimming at V came to 0 bases and at J to 1 base, leaving 10 bases not matched to a gene. The CDR3 runs to 17 residues. CDR3 bases: TGCAGTGCTAGAGATCCGCCGGGGGCGGGGGGCCAAGAGACCCAGTACTTC. This translates into CSARDPPGAGGQETQYF.

This clonotype was picked up one time. V gene TRBV2 combines with J gene TRBJ1-4; D ambiguous. Trimming took 5 bases from V and 8 from J, leaving 9 bases between them. Germline loops: CDR1 SNHLY, CDR2 FYNNEI. The CDR3 runs to 12 residues. The CDR3 DNA follows: TGTGCCAGCAGTCAGATCTCGGAAAAACTGTTTTTT. Its protein is CASSQISEKLFF.

The chain joins TRBV29-1 to TRBJ2-1; 8 nucleotides align to TRBD2. This CDR3 has 15 residues. Germline V gene sequence: CDR1 SQVTM, CDR2 ANQGSEA. V dropped 3 bases and J dropped 2; count of bases not matched to a gene: 6. CDR3 coding DNA: TGCAGCGTTGAGGGCGGGGGGCCTACCTACAATGAGCAGTTCTTC. It encodes CSVEGGGPTYNEQFF.

The chain couples TRBV11-3 to TRBJ2-7; 9 bases agree with TRBD1. The CDR3 sequence is 15 residues long. The trim removed 5 bases at V and 3 bases at J, leaving 8 bases unmatched. Germline V gene data show CDR1 as SGHNT and CDR2 as YENEEA. CDR3 in DNA: TGTGCCAGCAGCGTCGGGACAGGGCCCTTCTACGAGCAGTACTTC. It is translated as CASSVGTGPFYEQYF.